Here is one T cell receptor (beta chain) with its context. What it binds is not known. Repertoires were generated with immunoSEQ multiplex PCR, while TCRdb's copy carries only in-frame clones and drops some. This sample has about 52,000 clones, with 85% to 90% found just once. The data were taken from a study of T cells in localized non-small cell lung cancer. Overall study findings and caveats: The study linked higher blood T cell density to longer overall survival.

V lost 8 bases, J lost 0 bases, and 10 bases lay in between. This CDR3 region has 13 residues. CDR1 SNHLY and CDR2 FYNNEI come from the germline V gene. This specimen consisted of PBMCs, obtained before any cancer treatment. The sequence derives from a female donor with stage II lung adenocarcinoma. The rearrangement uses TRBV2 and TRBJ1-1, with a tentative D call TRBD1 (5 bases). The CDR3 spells CASATDMNTEAFF. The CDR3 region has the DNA TGTGCCAGCGCGACAGACATGAACACTGAAGCTTTCTTT.